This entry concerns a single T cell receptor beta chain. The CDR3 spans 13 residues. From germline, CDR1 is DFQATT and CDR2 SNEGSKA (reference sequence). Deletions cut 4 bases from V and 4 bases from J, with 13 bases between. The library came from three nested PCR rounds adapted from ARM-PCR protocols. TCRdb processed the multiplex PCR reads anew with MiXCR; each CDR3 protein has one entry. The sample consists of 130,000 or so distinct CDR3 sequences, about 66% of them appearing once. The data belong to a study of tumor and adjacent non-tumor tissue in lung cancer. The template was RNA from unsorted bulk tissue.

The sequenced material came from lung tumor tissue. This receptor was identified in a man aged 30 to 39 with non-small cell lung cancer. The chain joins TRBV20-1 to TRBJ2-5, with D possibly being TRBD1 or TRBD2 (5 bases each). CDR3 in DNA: TGCAGTGCTAAGGGACGATCGGCAGAGACCCAGTACTTC. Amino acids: CSAKGRSAETQYF.